This T cell receptor (beta chain) was documented in a study of T cell changes during pregnancy in multiple sclerosis. Using immunoSEQ multiplex PCR, the repertoire was profiled, and TCRdb retains in-frame clones only, with some absent. The table has 30,000 to 40,000 clones, roughly 87% seen once. Trimming took off 1 base at V and 0 bases at J, with 13 bases between the two ends. The CDR3 spans 17 residues. CDR1 LGHNA and CDR2 YSLEER come from the germline V gene. Sequencing used CD8+ T cells from peripheral blood mononuclear cells, obtained before pregnancy. The chain uses TRBV4-3 and TRBJ2-1, with D unresolved. This TCR was recovered from a female donor with multiple sclerosis, enrolled in a pregnancy study. The CDR3 loop is CASSQGLPPSSYNEQFF. The CDR3 nucleotides are TGCGCCAGCAGCCAAGGTCTACCACCGAGCTCCTACAATGAGCAGTTCTTC.